The next 11 T cell receptor beta chains were all read from a single sample in a study of T cells after posttransplantation cyclophosphamide. A marrow graft followed busulfan-fludarabine conditioning, with cyclophosphamide on days +3 and +4. Here immunoSEQ multiplex PCR was the method, and the copy in TCRdb shows in-frame clones only, minus some. This table holds around 12,000 clones with no singletons; the top ten claim 20% to 30%. Sample: PBMCs, taken after allogeneic stem cell transplant with posttransplant cyclophosphamide. The receptors come from a female patient between 40 and 50 years old who received an allogeneic stem cell transplant from an unrelated donor, was CMV-positive, and had acute GVHD only. The T cells may come from the graft donor.

The genes are TRBV4-2 and TRBJ2-4, with a weak D call TRBD1 (6 bases). Trimming took off 1 base at V and 1 base at J, with 11 bases between the two ends. This CDR3 is built from 16 residues. CDR1 is LGHNA and CDR2 is YNFKEQ in the germline V gene. CDR3 nucleotides: TGTGCCAGCAGCCAAGTAACCAGGGGTGCCAAAAACATTCAGTACTTC. It is translated as CASSQVTRGAKNIQYF.

This clone was detected ten times or more. The J gene is TRBJ2-3, the V gene TRBV7-9; unclear D gene. The CDR3 loop spans 15 amino acids. CDR1 and CDR2 from the germline V gene are SEHNR and FQNEAQ (reference sequence). With 2 bases removed from V and 2 bases from J, the gap between germline ends came to 11 bases. Here the CDR3 reads CASSLPLEPTDTQYF. Here the CDR3 DNA reads TGTGCCAGCAGCTTACCGTTGGAGCCCACAGATACGCAGTATTTT.

Written as DNA, the CDR3 is TGCGCCAGCAGGAAGGGGAAGCCCCAGCATTTT. Translation: CASRKGKPQHF. The gene calls are TRBV23-1 and TRBJ1-5; possible D gene TRBD1, 5 bases. TRBV23-1 counts as an open reading frame of uncertain function. The V gene lost 6 bases and the J gene lost 8 bases, with 8 bases spanning the gap. This CDR3 has 11 amino acids.

This clone was observed many times. The chain recombines TRBV19 with TRBJ1-5; D is undetermined. This CDR3 spans 15 amino acids. Germline lookup yields CDR1 LNHDA and CDR2 SQIVND (reference sequence). CDR3 nucleotides: TGTGCGAGTCTCCGGCGGGCCGACGTGAGTCAGCCCCAGCATTTT. Translating it yields CASLRRADVSQPQHF.

This chain joins TRBV9 and TRBJ2-3; TRBD2 agrees at 7 bases. J was trimmed by 4 bases and V by 0 bases; bases with no gene match: 5. This CDR3 comprises 15 residues. Germline assignment: CDR1 SGDLS and CDR2 YYNGEE. For the CDR3, the DNA is TGTGCCAGCAGCGTAGCGGTAGGGAGGGCAGATACGCAGTATTTT. It yields the protein CASSVAVGRADTQYF.

This clone came up many times. This chain uses TRBV5-1 with TRBJ1-3; 12 nucleotides agree with TRBD1. Trimming removed 0 bases from V and 0 bases from J; junction bases left unmatched: 4. This CDR3 is 18 amino acids long. Looked up from germline, CDR1 is SGHRS and CDR2 is YFSETQ. DNA for the CDR3: TGCGCCAGCAGCTTGGCGGGGACAGGGGGCAACTCTGGAAACACCATATATTTT. Translating it yields CASSLAGTGGNSGNTIYF.

This clone was seen at least ten times. The chain has TRBV6-6 and TRBJ2-1, with D perhaps TRBD2 (6 bases). CDR1 and CDR2 from the germline V gene are MNHNY and SVGAGI (reference sequence). The CDR3 consists of 13 residues. V was shortened by 0 bases and J by 6 bases, with 6 bases between the two germline ends. The CDR3 sequence: CASSYSEGNEQFF. Here the CDR3 DNA reads TGTGCCAGCAGTTACTCGGAGGGCAATGAGCAGTTCTTC.

This clone was recorded a few times. V usage is TRBV28 and J usage is TRBJ1-5; a weak D match, TRBD1 (6 bases). This CDR3 spans 12 amino acids. Trimming took off 4 bases at V and 7 bases at J, with 8 bases between the two ends. Germline CDR1 is MDHEN and CDR2 is SYDVKM. The CDR3 nucleotides are TGTGCCAGCAGTTCAGGGGTCCAGCCCCAGCATTTT. Its translation: CASSSGVQPQHF.

This clone was seen more than once but under ten times. The genes are TRBV5-4 and TRBJ2-7; D might be TRBD2 (5 bases). CDR3 size: 13 residues. Germline assignment: CDR1 SGHNT and CDR2 YYREEE (reference sequence). V lost 4 bases, J lost 1 base, and 9 bases lay in between. CDR3 in amino acids: CASSPERSYEQYF. CDR3 sequence (DNA): TGTGCCAGCAGCCCGGAGCGGTCCTACGAGCAGTACTTC.

This clone has at least ten counts. The chain joins TRBV5-1 to TRBJ1-1; a weak D match, TRBD1 (5 bases). The CDR3 totals 14 residues. Trimming took 2 bases from V and 4 from J, leaving 12 bases between them. Germline-derived CDR1 and CDR2 are SGHRS and YFSETQ. CDR3 sequence reads: CASSFRGQGTEAFF. CDR3 DNA: TGCGCCAGCAGCTTTAGGGGTCAAGGCACTGAAGCTTTCTTT.

This clone has ten or more counts. The gene calls are TRBV2 and TRBJ2-5, with TRBD1 as a possible D gene (7 bases). In germline, CDR1 is SNHLY, CDR2 FYNNEI. Trimming stripped 3 bases from V and 5 bases from J, with 19 bases between. The CDR3 sequence is 16 residues long. As DNA, the CDR3 is TGTGCCAGCAGTGAGGAGGGGGCTAGGTATGGGGAGACCCAGTACTTC. Translating it yields CASSEEGARYGETQYF.